These 24 T cell receptor beta chains came from one sample sequenced in a study of cytomegalovirus exposure and HLA in healthy donors. It was with 60 Vbeta and 13 Jbeta primers that the PCR ran. Clones were sequenced by immunoSEQ multiplex PCR, and TCRdb holds only the in-frame ones, with some missing. The sample holds about 190,000 clones, roughly four fifths seen once. Sequencing was done on a sample of PBMCs. Source of these receptors: a man between 50 and 59 years old in good health and CMV-seronegative.

The rearrangement links TRBV18 to TRBJ2-1; TRBD1 is a possible D gene (5 bases). Germline assignment: CDR1 KGHSH and CDR2 LQKENI. This CDR3 region has 14 residues. V dropped 2 bases and J dropped 8 bases, with 13 bases sitting between them. This CDR3 is CASSPSRAVDEQFF. The CDR3 nucleotides are TGTGCCAGCTCACCAAGCAGGGCTGTTGATGAGCAGTTCTTC.

J is TRBJ1-2 and V is TRBV11-3; 8 bases agree with TRBD1. Germline CDR1 reads SGHNT; CDR2 reads YENEEA. The length of the CDR3 is 16 residues. The V gene end was trimmed by 1 base and the J gene end by 5 bases; junction bases not matched to a gene: 9. The CDR3 loop reads CASSLVTVRGRYGYTF. For the CDR3, the DNA is TGTGCCAGCAGCTTAGTAACGGTCAGGGGGCGTTATGGCTACACCTTC.

This chain joins TRBV7-6 and TRBJ1-1; TRBD1 matches at 8 bases. The CDR3 has 16 amino acids. Germline-derived CDR1 and CDR2 are SGHVS and FNYEAQ. Losses at the gene ends were 1 base for V and 1 base for J; bases not matched to a gene: 5. Here the CDR3 DNA reads TGTGCCAGCAGCTTAGGAGGACAGGGATCGAACACTGAAGCTTTCTTT. Its protein is CASSLGGQGSNTEAFF.

The rearrangement links TRBV7-2 to TRBJ1-2; the match to TRBD1 covers 9 bases. This CDR3 has 15 residues. The V and J ends lost 5 bases and 3 bases, in that order; junction bases with no gene match: 7. CDR1 is SGHTA and CDR2 is FQGNSA in the germline V gene. The CDR3 region has the DNA TGTGCCAGCAGCCTGAAACGGACAGGGGACTATGGCTACACCTTC. Translated, it gives CASSLKRTGDYGYTF.

The rearrangement joins TRBV7-8 to TRBJ1-5; D is unresolved. This CDR3 comprises 17 residues. From germline, CDR1 is SGHVS and CDR2 FQNEAQ. Trimming pared 1 base from V and 1 base from J, leaving 14 bases between. The CDR3 coding sequence is TGTGCCAGCAGCTTAGTGCGCCGAGGTAGAAGCAATCAGCCCCAGCATTTT. This codes for CASSLVRRGRSNQPQHF.

V is TRBV7-2 and J is TRBJ2-2; 7 bases match TRBD2. The trim removed 7 bases at V and 0 bases at J, leaving 5 bases unmatched. Germline-derived CDR1 and CDR2 are SGHTA and FQGNSA. The CDR3 runs 15 residues. The CDR3 DNA sequence: TGTGCCAGCACTGTGGGGGGGGCGAACACCGGGGAGCTGTTTTTT. Residues: CASTVGGANTGELFF.

The CDR3, as DNA: TGCAGCGTTGTAGTGAACACTGAAGCTTTCTTT. This gives the protein CSVVVNTEAFF. The chain is built from TRBV29-1 and TRBJ1-1; D not resolved. Germline CDR1 reads SQVTM; CDR2 reads ANQGSEA. The V and J ends lost 4 bases and 0 bases respectively, with 3 bases between them. The CDR3 has 11 residues.

The genes are TRBV5-1 and TRBJ2-1, with 16 bases identical to TRBD2. The CDR3 spans 16 residues. The trim removed 4 bases at V and 7 bases at J, leaving 5 bases unmatched. Germline CDR1 SGHRS, CDR2 YFSETQ. CDR3 sequence (DNA): TGCGCCAGCAGCGCTGGGACTAGCGGGAGGGTAAATGAGCAGTTCTTC. Protein product: CASSAGTSGRVNEQFF.

The genes are TRBV4-1 and TRBJ2-1, with 9 bases identical to TRBD1. CDR1 MGHRA and CDR2 YSYEKL come from the germline V gene. This CDR3 has 16 residues. V trimming: 0 bases; J trimming: 4 bases; junction bases outside the gene matches: 4. DNA for the CDR3: TGCGCCAGCAGCCAAGAACCGGACAGGGGTTACAATGAGCAGTTCTTC. This sequence encodes CASSQEPDRGYNEQFF.

The chain joins TRBV4-3 to TRBJ1-4; maybe TRBD1 (5 bases). Deletions cut 0 bases from V and 8 bases from J, with 13 bases between. The CDR3 is 15 residues long. CDR1 and CDR2 (germline): LGHNA, YSLEER. For the CDR3, the DNA is TGCGCCAGCAGCCAAGATATCGGGGGAGGGGAAAAACTGTTTTTT. This sequence encodes CASSQDIGGGEKLFF.

The chain has TRBV9 and TRBJ2-4; D perhaps matches TRBD2 (6 bases). The CDR3 has 14 amino acids. The V end lost 8 bases, the J end lost 5 bases, and 17 bases lay between the germline ends. Looked up from germline, CDR1 is SGDLS and CDR2 is YYNGEE. The CDR3 DNA is TGTGCCAGTAAGCCGGGACTGGGTGAAAACATTCAGTACTTC. It encodes CASKPGLGENIQYF.

This chain joins TRBV19 and TRBJ2-5, with a tentative D call TRBD2 (7 bases). Germline CDR1 LNHDA, CDR2 SQIVND (reference sequence). The CDR3 has 16 residues. Between the trimmed V and J ends, which lost 9 bases and 5 bases, there was a span of 25 bases. CDR3 region: CASSRGEAGDKETQYF. In DNA form, the CDR3 reads TGTGCCAGCTCTAGGGGGGAGGCGGGAGATAAGGAGACCCAGTACTTC.

J is TRBJ1-1 and V is TRBV21-1. TRBV21-1 is recorded as a pseudogene. This CDR3 has 18 amino acids. DNA of the CDR3: TGTGCCAGCAGCAAAGACGGGATGACAAGCGAGGTGAACACTGAAGCTTTCTTT. Amino acids: CASSKDGMTSEVNTEAFF.

This clone occurred a few times. The CDR3 sequence is CASSLAGTQGEKLFF. DNA for the CDR3: TGTGCCAGCAGCTTAGCCGGGACTCAGGGGGAGAAACTGTTTTTT. The chain carries TRBV7-9 and TRBJ1-4; TRBD1 aligns across 7 bases. J lost 11 bases, V lost 0 bases, and 9 bases had no gene match. The CDR3 has 15 residues. The germline CDR1 and CDR2 sequences are SEHNR and FQNEAQ (reference sequence).

The V and J genes are TRBV27 and TRBJ1-2; D perhaps matches TRBD1 (5 bases). CDR3 length: 15 amino acids. Trimming cost V 2 bases and J 0 bases, with 10 bases left between them. Germline V gives CDR1 MNHEY, CDR2 SMNVEV (reference sequence). This CDR3 is CASSLNRITNYGYTF. In nucleotides, the CDR3 is TGTGCCAGCAGTTTAAACAGGATTACTAACTATGGCTACACCTTC.

The rearrangement links TRBV5-1 to TRBJ2-2; 8 bases map to TRBD1. The CDR3 has 17 amino acids. Germline values: CDR1 SGHRS, CDR2 YFSETQ. J gave up 1 base and V 5 bases, and 10 bases lay outside the gene matches. The CDR3 nucleotides read TGCGCCAGCAGGCCCCAACAGGGGGGACTGAACACCGGGGAGCTGTTTTTT. The encoded protein is CASRPQQGGLNTGELFF.

This clone was counted once. V gene TRBV7-2 combines with J gene TRBJ2-2, with D perhaps matching TRBD2 (6 bases). V was trimmed by 2 bases and J by 1 base, leaving 11 bases between them. Looked up from germline, CDR1 is SGHTA and CDR2 is FQGNSA. This CDR3 region has 16 residues. CDR3 in amino acids: CASSLTSAGNTGELFF. CDR3 sequence (DNA): TGTGCCAGCAGCTTAACTTCAGCGGGGAACACCGGGGAGCTGTTTTTT.

The chain couples TRBV5-6 to TRBJ2-7; TRBD1 matches 9 bases. J gave up 3 bases and V 3 bases, and 13 bases lay outside the gene matches. This CDR3 comprises 17 residues. Per the germline V gene, CDR1 is SGHDT and CDR2 is YYEEEE. Here the CDR3 reads CASSWNTGTGNLYEQYF. CDR3 bases: TGTGCCAGCAGCTGGAACACCGGGACAGGGAACCTCTACGAGCAGTACTTC.

A word on this clone: This CDR3 is also generated by other DNA sequences in the sample. V usage is TRBV20-1 and J usage is TRBJ2-5; D gene ambiguous. The CDR3 covers 11 residues. V lost 3 bases, J lost 5 bases, and 7 bases lay in between. CDR1 and CDR2 from the germline V gene are DFQATT and SNEGSKA (reference sequence). The CDR3 nucleotides are TGCAGTGCTAGTGTTCGGGAGACCCAGTACTTC. It is translated as CSASVRETQYF.

V is TRBV4-2 and J is TRBJ2-5, with D tentatively TRBD2 (5 bases). The germline V gene has CDR1 LGHNA and CDR2 YNFKEQ. CDR3 length equals 16 residues. V shed 1 base and J shed 4 bases, with 16 bases lying between them. CDR3: CASSQGGGREGETQYF. The CDR3, as DNA: TGTGCCAGCAGCCAAGGGGGTGGGAGAGAAGGAGAGACCCAGTACTTC.

The chain uses TRBV28 and TRBJ1-2; 9 positions match TRBD1. The CDR3 covers 15 residues. Germline CDR1 and CDR2: MDHEN and SYDVKM. After removal of 3 bases from V and 5 bases from J, the junction contained 7 bases not matched to a gene. The DNA for the CDR3 is TGTGCCAGCAGTTTGGGGACAGGGAGGGAATATGGCTACACCTTC. As protein: CASSLGTGREYGYTF.

The chain recombines TRBV4-3 with TRBJ2-1, with D uncertain. Trimming pared 0 bases from V and 9 bases from J, leaving 12 bases between. CDR3 length: 14 residues. Germline V gene sequence: CDR1 LGHNA, CDR2 YSLEER. CDR3: CASSQEVTLSEQFF. The CDR3 DNA reads TGCGCCAGCAGCCAAGAGGTGACTTTAAGTGAGCAGTTCTTC.

The CDR3 spells CASSSRLGGYTF. For the CDR3, the DNA is TGTGCCAGCAGTTCCAGGTTGGGTGGCTACACCTTC. The rearrangement links TRBV5-5 to TRBJ1-2; no clear D. V was cut by 5 bases and J by 7 bases, with 12 bases left in between. The germline V gene has CDR1 SGHKS and CDR2 YYEKEE (reference sequence). This CDR3 contains 12 residues.

The gene calls are TRBV5-1 and TRBJ2-1; a possible D gene is TRBD1 (5 bases). The CDR3 runs 15 residues. Germline CDR1 is SGHRS and CDR2 is YFSETQ. V lost 1 base and J lost 4, with 12 bases in between. CDR3 DNA: TGCGCCAGCAGCTTGTTACAAGGGGTTTACAATGAGCAGTTCTTC. Protein sequence: CASSLLQGVYNEQFF. Variable domain in full (rest from reference TRBV5-1 and TRBJ2-1): KAGVTQTPRYLIKTRGQQVTLSCSPISGHRSVSWYQQTPGQGLQFLFEYFSETQRNKGNFPGRFSGRQFSNSRSEMNVSTLELGDSALYLCASSLLQGVYNEQFFGPGTRLTVL.